The rows below give T cell receptor beta chains drawn from one sample of a study of T cells in Graves' hyperthyroidism and ophthalmopathy. One entry per CDR3 protein results from TCRdb running MiXCR on the multiplex PCR reads. The sample gives about 420,000 distinct CDR3 sequences, approximately 14% of which show up once; approximately 7.5% is in the top ten. The sample was blood. These receptors came from a woman younger than 35 with Graves' hyperthyroidism. CDR3s include the opening cysteine and the closing phenylalanine or tryptophan. A D gene is named only where the DNA matches it firmly. The size entry is marked missing in some rows and otherwise reads once, few, many or a size class.

many	TRBD2	TRBV15	TRBJ2-3	TGTGCCACCAGCATACGGCGGGAGGGCTCAGATACGCAGTATTTT	CATSIRREGSDTQYF
many	-	TRBV6-1	TRBJ2-6	TGTGCCAGCAGTAGGGTGGGGCCCTCTGGGGCCAACGTCCTGACTTTC	CASSRVGPSGANVLTF
many	TRBD1	TRBV6-5	TRBJ2-3	TGTGCCAGCAGTTCCCGACAGGGCCCTAGCACAGATACGCAGTATTTT	CASSSRQGPSTDTQYF
many	-	TRBV27	TRBJ2-7	TGTGCCAGCAGTTTACAAAGGGCCTCCTACGAGCAGTACTTC	CASSLQRASYEQYF
-	TRBD1	TRBV30	TRBJ2-3	TGTGCCTGGAGTGTAACAGGGGTTGAAGATACGCAGTATTTT	CAWSVTGVEDTQYF
many	-	TRBV6-5	TRBJ1-5	TGTGCCAGCAGTTACTTACGCAGGGATCAGCCCCAGCATTTT	CASSYLRRDQPQHF
-	-	TRBV20-1	TRBJ2-2	TGCAGTGCCGTCCTCGGGCGGGACACCGGGGAGCTGTTTTTT	CSAVLGRDTGELFF
many	-	TRBV29-1	TRBJ2-1	TGCAGCGTTGTCACACGTCGAGAGCAGTTCTTC	CSVVTRREQFF
-	-	TRBV12-3/TRBV12-4	TRBJ1-1	TGTGCCAGCACCAAGGGGGGTGGCACTGAAGCTTTCTTT	CASTKGGGTEAFF
many	TRBD1	TRBV11-3	TRBJ2-5	TGTGCCAGCAGCTTAGACGGACAGGGCTTAGAGACCCAGTACTTC	CASSLDGQGLETQYF
many	TRBD1	TRBV6-6	TRBJ1-2	TGTGCCAGCAGTTACCAAGGGACAGGAGGGGGAGGCTACACCTTC	CASSYQGTGGGGYTF
many	TRBD1	TRBV6-1	TRBJ1-1	TGTGCCAGCAGTTATCCTGGACAGGGGGGGAAACAAGCCATGAACACTGAAGCTTTCTTT	CASSYPGQGGKQAMNTEAFF
few	TRBD1	TRBV12-5	TRBJ1-5	TGTGCTAGTGGTTTGGGGGAGGGGGCGGTCAATCAGCCCCAGCTTTTT	CASGLGEGAVNQPQLF
many	TRBD1	TRBV7-9	TRBJ1-4	TGTGCCAGCAGCGGACAGGGACATGAAAAACTGTTTTTT	CASSGQGHEKLFF
many	TRBD1	TRBV6-6	TRBJ1-3	TGTGCCAGCAGTTACACTGACAGGGGATCTGGAAACACCATATATTTT	CASSYTDRGSGNTIYF
many	-	TRBV6-1	TRBJ2-7	TGTGCCAGCAGTGAGAGAGGGTTGGTAGGAGGGAGGCAGTACTTC	CASSERGLVGGRQYF
many	TRBD1	TRBV7-6	TRBJ1-5	TGTGCCAGCAGCCCTAGCGGACAGGGGAAACAGCCCCAGCATTTT	CASSPSGQGKQPQHF
many	-	TRBV3-1	TRBJ2-7	TGTGCCAGCAGCCAAGCTCGAGGGCTGGACGAGCAGTACTTC	CASSQARGLDEQYF
many	-	TRBV20-1	TRBJ2-7	TGCAGTGCTAGGCCCGAAGCGTACGAGCAGTACTTC	CSARPEAYEQYF
many	-	TRBV6-1	TRBJ2-7	TGTGCTTCAAGAAATAGGGACTCCTCCTTCTACGAGCAGTACTTC	CASRNRDSSFYEQYF
many	-	TRBV6-6	TRBJ2-5	TGTGCCAGCAGTTACTCGGTAGCGACCCAACAAGAGACCCAGTACTTC	CASSYSVATQQETQYF
-	-	TRBV5-6	TRBJ1-4	TGTGCCAGCAGCAGGGACACCCCTGAAAAACTGTTTTTT	CASSRDTPEKLFF
many	-	TRBV7-3	TRBJ2-3	TGTGCCAGCAGCTTAAGCGGCCGGGGGACTAGCACAGATACGCAGTATTTT	CASSLSGRGTSTDTQYF
many	-	TRBV27	TRBJ1-6	TGTGCCAGCAGTTTCTCGACCTCCAATTCACCCCTCCACTTT	CASSFSTSNSPLHF
-	TRBD2	TRBV20-1	TRBJ2-3	TGCAGTGCTATCGACCCTCGGAGCGGGAGGGCAGATACGCAGTATTTT	CSAIDPRSGRADTQYF
-	-	TRBV10-3	TRBJ2-3	TGTGCCACCAGTGAGATGGCAGATACGCAGTATTTT	CATSEMADTQYF
many	-	TRBV6-1	TRBJ1-2	TGTGCCAGCAGTGAAATGGGCAGGCACTATGGCTACACCTTC	CASSEMGRHYGYTF
many	-	TRBV28	TRBJ1-2	TGTGCCAGCAGTTTTTCGGACGCATCGATTGGCTACACCTTC	CASSFSDASIGYTF
-	-	TRBV10-2	TRBJ1-2	TGCGCCAGCAGTGAACAGGAATATACTTATGGCTACACCTTC	CASSEQEYTYGYTF
-	-	TRBV6-5	TRBJ2-4	TGTGCCAGCAGTTTCCCCATGATCCTAGTTCCCAAAAACATTCAGTACTTC	CASSFPMILVPKNIQYF
many	-	TRBV11-2	TRBJ1-3	TGTGCCAGCCGAGGACCGCTGGACTCTGGAAACACCATATATTTT	CASRGPLDSGNTIYF
many	-	TRBV14	TRBJ2-1	TGTGCCAGCAGCCGAGACAGATCCAATGAGCAGTTCTTC	CASSRDRSNEQFF
-	-	TRBV6-1	TRBJ2-1	TGTGCCAGCAGAAAGAGCGGGCCCCACCTCTACAATGAGCAGTTCTTC	CASRKSGPHLYNEQFF
many	-	TRBV5-1	TRBJ1-2	TGCGCCAGCAGGTTCCGGCCAGCTAACTATGGCTACACCTTC	CASRFRPANYGYTF
many	-	TRBV28	TRBJ1-2	TGTGCCAGCAGTCCAGCACAGCGTTACAAAGCTAACTATGGCTACACCTTC	CASSPAQRYKANYGYTF
-	-	TRBV13	TRBJ2-3	TGTGCCAGCAGCTTAGGCCAACAGTTACCGGGCACAGATACGCAGTATTTT	CASSLGQQLPGTDTQYF
-	TRBD2	TRBV6-2/TRBV6-3	TRBJ2-7	TGTGCCAGCAGTTACTCCGGCACTAGCGGGAGAAGCGAGCAGTACTTC	CASSYSGTSGRSEQYF
many	-	TRBV5-1	TRBJ2-4	TGCGCCAGCAGCTACCTGACGGAGGGGAAAAACATTCAGTACTTC	CASSYLTEGKNIQYF
many	-	TRBV7-9	TRBJ1-2	TGTGCCACCTATAGGGTTTATGGCTACACCTTC	CATYRVYGYTF